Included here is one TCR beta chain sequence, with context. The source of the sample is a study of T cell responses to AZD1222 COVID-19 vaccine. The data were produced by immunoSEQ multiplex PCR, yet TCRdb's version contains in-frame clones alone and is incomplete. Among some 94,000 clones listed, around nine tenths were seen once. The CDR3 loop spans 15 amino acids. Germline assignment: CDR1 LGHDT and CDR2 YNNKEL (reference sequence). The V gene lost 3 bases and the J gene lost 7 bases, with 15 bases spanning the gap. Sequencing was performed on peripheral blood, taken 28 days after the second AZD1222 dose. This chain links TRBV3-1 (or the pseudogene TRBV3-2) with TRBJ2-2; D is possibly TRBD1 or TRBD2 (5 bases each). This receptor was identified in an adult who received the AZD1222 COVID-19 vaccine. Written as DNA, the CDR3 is TGTGCCAGCAGCCATTCCGGGACCTCAAGCGGGGAGCTGTTTTTT. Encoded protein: CASSHSGTSSGELFF.